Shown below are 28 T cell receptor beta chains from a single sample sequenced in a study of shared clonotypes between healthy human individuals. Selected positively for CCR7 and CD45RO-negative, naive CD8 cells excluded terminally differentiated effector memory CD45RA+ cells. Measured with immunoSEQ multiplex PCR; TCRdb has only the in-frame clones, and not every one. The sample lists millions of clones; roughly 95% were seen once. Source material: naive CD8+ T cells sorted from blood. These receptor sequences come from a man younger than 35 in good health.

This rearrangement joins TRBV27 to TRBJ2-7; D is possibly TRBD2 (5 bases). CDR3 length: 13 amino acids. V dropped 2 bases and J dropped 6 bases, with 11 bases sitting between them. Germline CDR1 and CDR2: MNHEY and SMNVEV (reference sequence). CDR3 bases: TGTGCCAGCAGTTTAGCGGACTCTCGCGAGCAGTACTTC. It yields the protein CASSLADSREQYF.

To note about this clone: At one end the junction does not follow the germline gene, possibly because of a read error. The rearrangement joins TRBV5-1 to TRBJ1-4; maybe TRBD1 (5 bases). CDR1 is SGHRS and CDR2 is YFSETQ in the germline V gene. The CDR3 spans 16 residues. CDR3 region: CASSLFQGATNEKLFF. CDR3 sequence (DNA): TGCGCCAGCAGCTTGTTTCAGGGCGCAACAAATGAAAAACTGTTTTTT.

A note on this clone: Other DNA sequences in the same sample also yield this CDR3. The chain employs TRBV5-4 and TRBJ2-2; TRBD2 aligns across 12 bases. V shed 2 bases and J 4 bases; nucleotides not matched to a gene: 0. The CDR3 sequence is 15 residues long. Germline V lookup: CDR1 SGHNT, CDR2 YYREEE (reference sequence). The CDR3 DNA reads TGTGCCAGCAGCTTACTAGCGGGAGGCACCGGGGAGCTGTTTTTT. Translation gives CASSLLAGGTGELFF.

The CDR3 protein is CASSPPSGRARGELFF. Written as DNA, the CDR3 is TGTGCCAGCAGCCCCCCTAGCGGGAGGGCTCGCGGGGAGCTGTTTTTT. V is TRBV7-8 and J is TRBJ2-2, with 12 nucleotides matching TRBD2. The CDR3 is made up of 16 amino acids. Germline CDR1 is SGHVS and CDR2 is FQNEAQ. The J segment lost 7 bases and the V segment lost 5 bases, leaving 8 bases of the junction unmatched. Supplemented by reference TRBV7-8 and TRBJ2-2, the full variable domain reads GAGVSQSPRYKVAKRGQDVALRCDPISGHVSLFWYQQALGQGPEFLTYFQNEAQLDKSGLPSDRFFAERPEGSVSTLKIQRTQQEDSAVYLCASSPPSGRARGELFFGEGSRLTVL.

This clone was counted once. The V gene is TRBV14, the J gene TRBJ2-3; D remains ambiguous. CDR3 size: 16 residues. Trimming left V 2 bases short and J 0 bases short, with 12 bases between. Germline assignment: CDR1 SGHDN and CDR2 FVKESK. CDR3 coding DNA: TGTGCCAGCAGCCAATGGGTAGTTCCTAGCACAGATACGCAGTATTTT. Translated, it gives CASSQWVVPSTDTQYF.

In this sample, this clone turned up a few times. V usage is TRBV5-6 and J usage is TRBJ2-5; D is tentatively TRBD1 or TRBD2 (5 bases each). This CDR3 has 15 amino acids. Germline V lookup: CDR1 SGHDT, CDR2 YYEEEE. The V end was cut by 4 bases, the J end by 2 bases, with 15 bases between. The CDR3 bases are TGTGCCAGCAGCGGGGGACCCCAACTACAAGAGACCCAGTACTTC. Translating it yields CASSGGPQLQETQYF.

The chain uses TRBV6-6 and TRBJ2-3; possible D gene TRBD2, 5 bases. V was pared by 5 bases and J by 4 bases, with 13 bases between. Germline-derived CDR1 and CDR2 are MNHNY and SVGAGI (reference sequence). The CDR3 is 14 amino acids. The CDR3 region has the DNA TGTGCCAGCAGTCCCGGACTTGAAGCAGATACGCAGTATTTT. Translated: CASSPGLEADTQYF.

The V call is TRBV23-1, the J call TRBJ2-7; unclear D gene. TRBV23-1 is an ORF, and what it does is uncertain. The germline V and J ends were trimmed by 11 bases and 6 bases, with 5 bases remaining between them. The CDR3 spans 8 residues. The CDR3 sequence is CARAEQYF. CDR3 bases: TGCGCCCGGGCCGAGCAGTACTTC.

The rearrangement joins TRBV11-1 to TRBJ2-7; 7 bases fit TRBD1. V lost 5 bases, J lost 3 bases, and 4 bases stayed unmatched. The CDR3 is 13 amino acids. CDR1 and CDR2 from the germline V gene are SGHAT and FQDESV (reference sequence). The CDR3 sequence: CASSPDRVYEQYF. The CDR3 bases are TGTGCCAGCAGCCCTGACAGGGTCTACGAGCAGTACTTC.

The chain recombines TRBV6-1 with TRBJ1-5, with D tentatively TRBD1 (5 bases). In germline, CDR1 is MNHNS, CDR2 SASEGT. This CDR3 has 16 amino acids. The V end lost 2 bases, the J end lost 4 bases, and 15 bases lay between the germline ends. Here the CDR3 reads CASSEFTGVLNQPQHF. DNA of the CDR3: TGTGCCAGCAGTGAATTTACAGGTGTCCTTAATCAGCCCCAGCATTTT.

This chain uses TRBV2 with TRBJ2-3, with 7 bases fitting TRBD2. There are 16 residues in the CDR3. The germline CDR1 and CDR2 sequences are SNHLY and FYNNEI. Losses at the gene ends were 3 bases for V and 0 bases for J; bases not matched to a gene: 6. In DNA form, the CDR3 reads TGTGCCAGCAGTGATTGGGACTATCAGAGCACAGATACGCAGTATTTT. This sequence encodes CASSDWDYQSTDTQYF.

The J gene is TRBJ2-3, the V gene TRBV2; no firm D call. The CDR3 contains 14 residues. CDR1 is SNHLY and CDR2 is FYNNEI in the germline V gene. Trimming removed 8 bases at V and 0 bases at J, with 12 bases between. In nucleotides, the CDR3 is TGTGCCAGCGACCGCGGAGCTAGCACAGATACGCAGTATTTT. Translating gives CASDRGASTDTQYF.

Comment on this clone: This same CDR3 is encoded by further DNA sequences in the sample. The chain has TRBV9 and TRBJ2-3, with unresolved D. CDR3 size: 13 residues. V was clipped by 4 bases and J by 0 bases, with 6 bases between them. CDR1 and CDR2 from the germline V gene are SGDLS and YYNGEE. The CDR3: CASSPASTDTQYF. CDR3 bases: TGTGCCAGCAGCCCCGCGAGCACAGATACGCAGTATTTT. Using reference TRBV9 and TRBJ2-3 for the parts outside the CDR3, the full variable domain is DSGVTQTPKHLITATGQRVTLRCSPRSGDLSVYWYQQSLDQGLQFLIQYYNGEERAKGNILERFSAQQFPDLHSELNLSSLELGDSALYFCASSPASTDTQYFGPGTRLTVL.

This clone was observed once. The CDR3 DNA follows: TGCGCCAGCAGCCAAGATATGCTAGCGTTAGGCGGGGAGCTGTTTTTT. It encodes CASSQDMLALGGELFF. The rearrangement uses TRBV4-1 and TRBJ2-2; D is possibly TRBD2 (6 bases). There are 16 residues in the CDR3. V lost 0 bases and J lost 7, with 15 bases in between. Germline V gives CDR1 MGHRA, CDR2 YSYEKL.

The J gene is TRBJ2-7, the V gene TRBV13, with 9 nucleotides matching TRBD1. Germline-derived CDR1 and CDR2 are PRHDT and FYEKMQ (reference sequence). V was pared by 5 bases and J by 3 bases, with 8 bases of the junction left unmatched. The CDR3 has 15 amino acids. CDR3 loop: CASSAGGTGLYEQYF. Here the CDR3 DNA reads TGTGCCAGCAGCGCCGGAGGGACAGGGCTCTACGAGCAGTACTTC. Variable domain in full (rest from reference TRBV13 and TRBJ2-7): AAGVIQSPRHLIKEKRETATLKCYPIPRHDTVYWYQQGPGQDPQFLISFYEKMQSDKGSIPDRFSAQQFSDYHSELNMSSLELGDSALYFCASSAGGTGLYEQYFGPGTRLTVT.

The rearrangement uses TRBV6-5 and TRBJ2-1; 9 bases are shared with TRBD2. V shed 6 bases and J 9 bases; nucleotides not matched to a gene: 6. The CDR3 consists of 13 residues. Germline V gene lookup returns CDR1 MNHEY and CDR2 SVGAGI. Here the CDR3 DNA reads TGTGCCAGCAGCCGAGCGGGAGGCGGTGAGCAGTTCTTC. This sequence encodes CASSRAGGGEQFF.

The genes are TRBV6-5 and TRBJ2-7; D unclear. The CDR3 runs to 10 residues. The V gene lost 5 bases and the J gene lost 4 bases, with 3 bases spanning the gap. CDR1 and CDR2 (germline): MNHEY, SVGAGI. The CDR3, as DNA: TGTGCCAGCAGTCAGTACGAGCAGTACTTC. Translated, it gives CASSQYEQYF.

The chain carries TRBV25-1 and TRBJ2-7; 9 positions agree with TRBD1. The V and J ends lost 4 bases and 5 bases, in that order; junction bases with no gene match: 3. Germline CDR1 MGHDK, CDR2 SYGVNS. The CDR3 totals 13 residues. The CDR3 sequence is CASSARDRDEQYF. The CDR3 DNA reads TGTGCCAGCAGTGCCCGGGACAGGGACGAGCAGTACTTC.

The CDR3 DNA reads as TGTGCCAGCACCCCAGGGGGGGGGCAAAATGGCTACACCTTC. This gives the protein CASTPGGGQNGYTF. The rearrangement uses TRBV27 and TRBJ1-2; 7 bases map to TRBD1. There are 14 residues in the CDR3. The J segment lost 6 bases and the V segment lost 7 bases, leaving 11 bases of the junction unmatched. In germline, CDR1 is MNHEY, CDR2 SMNVEV (reference sequence).

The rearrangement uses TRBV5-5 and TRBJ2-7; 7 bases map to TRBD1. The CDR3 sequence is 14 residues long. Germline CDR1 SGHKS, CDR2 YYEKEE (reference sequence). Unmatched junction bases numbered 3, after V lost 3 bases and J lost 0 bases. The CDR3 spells CASSWDSFSYEQYF. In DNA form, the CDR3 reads TGTGCCAGCAGCTGGGACAGTTTCTCCTACGAGCAGTACTTC.

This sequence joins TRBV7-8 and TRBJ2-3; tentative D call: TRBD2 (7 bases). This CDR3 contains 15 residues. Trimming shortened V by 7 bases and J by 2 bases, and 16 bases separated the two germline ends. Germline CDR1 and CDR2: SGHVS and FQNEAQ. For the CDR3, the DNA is TGTGCCAGCACTCTAGGGGGGGGAGACACAGATACGCAGTATTTT. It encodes CASTLGGGDTDTQYF. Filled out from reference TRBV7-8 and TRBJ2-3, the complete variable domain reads GAGVSQSPRYKVAKRGQDVALRCDPISGHVSLFWYQQALGQGPEFLTYFQNEAQLDKSGLPSDRFFAERPEGSVSTLKIQRTQQEDSAVYLCASTLGGGDTDTQYFGPGTRLTVL.

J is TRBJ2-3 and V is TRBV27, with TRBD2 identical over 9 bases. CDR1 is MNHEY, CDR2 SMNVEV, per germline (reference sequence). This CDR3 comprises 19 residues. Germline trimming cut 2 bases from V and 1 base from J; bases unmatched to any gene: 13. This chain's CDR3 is CASSLQPIPTSGRTDTQYF. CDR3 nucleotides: TGTGCCAGCAGTTTACAGCCGATTCCGACTAGCGGCCGCACAGATACGCAGTATTTT.

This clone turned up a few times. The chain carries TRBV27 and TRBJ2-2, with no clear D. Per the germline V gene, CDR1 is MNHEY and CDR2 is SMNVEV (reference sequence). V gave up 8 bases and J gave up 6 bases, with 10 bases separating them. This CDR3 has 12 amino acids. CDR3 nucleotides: TGTGCCAGCTCATCCTATTCCGGGGAGCTGTTTTTT. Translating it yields CASSSYSGELFF.

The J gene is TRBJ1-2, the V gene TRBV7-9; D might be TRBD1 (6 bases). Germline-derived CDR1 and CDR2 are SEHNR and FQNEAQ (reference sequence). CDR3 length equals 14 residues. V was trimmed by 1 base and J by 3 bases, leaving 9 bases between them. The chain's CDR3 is CASSLGPGDYGYTF. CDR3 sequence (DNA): TGTGCCAGCAGCTTAGGGCCAGGGGACTATGGCTACACCTTC. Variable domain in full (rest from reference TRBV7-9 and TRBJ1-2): DTGVSQNPRHKITKRGQNVTFRCDPISEHNRLYWYRQTLGQGPEFLTYFQNEAQLEKSRLLSDRFSAERPKGSFSTLEIQRTEQGDSAMYLCASSLGPGDYGYTFGSGTRLTVV.

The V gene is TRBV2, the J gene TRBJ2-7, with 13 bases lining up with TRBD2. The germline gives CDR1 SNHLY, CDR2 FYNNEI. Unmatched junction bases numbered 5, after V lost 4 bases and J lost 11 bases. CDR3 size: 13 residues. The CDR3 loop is CASSVGTSGNKYF. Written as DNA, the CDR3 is TGTGCCAGCAGTGTCGGGACTAGCGGGAACAAGTACTTC. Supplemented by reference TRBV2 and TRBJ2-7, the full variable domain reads EPEVTQTPSHQVTQMGQEVILRCVPISNHLYFYWYRQILGQKVEFLVSFYNNEISEKSEIFDDQFSVERPDGSNFTLKIRSTKLEDSAMYFCASSVGTSGNKYFGPGTRLTVT.

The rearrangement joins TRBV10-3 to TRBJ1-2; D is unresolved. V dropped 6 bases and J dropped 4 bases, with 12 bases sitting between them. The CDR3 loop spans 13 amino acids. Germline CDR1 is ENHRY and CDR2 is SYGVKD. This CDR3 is CAIRLTLGYGYTF. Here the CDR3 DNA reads TGTGCCATCAGGCTAACTCTTGGCTATGGCTACACCTTC.

The CDR3 spells CAISGKQGAMETQYF. Here the CDR3 DNA reads TGTGCCATCAGTGGTAAACAGGGGGCAATGGAGACCCAGTACTTC. V usage is TRBV10-3 and J usage is TRBJ2-5, with 9 bases that match TRBD1. V dropped 4 bases and J dropped 5; count of bases not matched to a gene: 8. CDR3 length: 15 residues. CDR1 is ENHRY and CDR2 is SYGVKD in the germline V gene.

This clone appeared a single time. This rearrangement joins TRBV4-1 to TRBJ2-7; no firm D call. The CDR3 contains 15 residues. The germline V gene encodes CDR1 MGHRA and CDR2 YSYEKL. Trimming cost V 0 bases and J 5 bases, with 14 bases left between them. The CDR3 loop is CASSQEILVGNEQYF. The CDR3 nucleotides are TGCGCCAGCAGCCAAGAGATCCTGGTGGGTAACGAGCAGTACTTC.